This record concerns one T cell receptor (beta chain) sequence. The protocol was immunoSEQ multiplex PCR, while the TCRdb copy is restricted to in-frame clones and leaves out a portion. The sample lists about 250,000 clones, over 75% occurring once. V shed 10 bases, J shed 4 bases, and the junction held 11 bases outside the gene matches. In germline, CDR1 is MNHEY, CDR2 SMNVEV (reference sequence). The CDR3 totals 15 residues. This sample was taken from a study of cytomegalovirus exposure and HLA in healthy donors. This clonotype originated in a man between 18 and 35 years old in good health and CMV-seropositive. This rearrangement joins TRBV27 to TRBJ2-2, with 8 bases identical to TRBD1. Source material: PBMCs. CDR3 sequence reads: CANSPTGAGTGELFF. The CDR3 DNA reads TGTGCCAACTCCCCGACAGGGGCGGGCACCGGGGAGCTGTTTTTT.